This T cell receptor beta chain was recorded in a study of T-cell reconstitution after alpha-beta-depleted transplantation in children. The ends lost 6 bases at V and 8 bases at J; junction bases unmatched: 18. This CDR3 has 17 residues. Germline assignment: CDR1 LNHDA and CDR2 SQIVND (reference sequence). The authors prepared the TCRbeta library with unique molecular identifiers. TCRdb re-called the PCR reads with MiXCR, one entry per CDR3 protein. The sample lists about 540,000 distinct CDR3 sequences; about 17% were seen once. The starting material was PBMCs from the stem cell graft donor, obtained from the stem cell graft. This sequence joins TRBV19 and TRBJ1-4; 7 positions agree with TRBD1. The TCR originated in a human donor who donated a stem cell graft to a child with acute lymphoblastic leukemia. CDR3 nucleotides: TGTGCCAGTAGATTTTTTCCCCCGACAGGGCGAGGCGAAAAACTGTTTTTT. Its translation is CASRFFPPTGRGEKLFF.